This T cell receptor beta chain appears in the sequencing data of a study of T cells in Graves' hyperthyroidism and ophthalmopathy. Whole-study results and caveats: Most thyroid clonotypes with frequency above 0.001 were detected in blood. Researchers report that a 13 V-J model separated ophthalmopathy from stable hyperthyroidism.

Amplified regions were TCR beta CDR3 sequences from RNA transcripts. First-round RT-PCR targeting the TCR CDR3 was performed with the HTBI primer set. Via MiXCR, TCRdb re-called the multiplex PCR reads, giving one row per CDR3 protein. Of more than 300,000 distinct CDR3 sequences listed, about 12% are singletons. The CDR3 is 14 residues long. Trimming cost V 4 bases and J 5 bases; bases outside gene matches: 4. Germline V gene lookup returns CDR1 SGHRS and CDR2 YFSETQ. When ophthalmopathy did not progress within 18 months, Graves' hyperthyroidism was considered stable. Thyroid ultrasound, orbital computed tomography, clinical symptoms, and serum thyroxine and TRAb underpinned diagnoses. About this clonotype: Its specificity is unknown.

The receptor was isolated from a woman under 30 with Graves' hyperthyroidism. The chain has TRBV5-1 and TRBJ1-4, with 8 positions matching TRBD1. The sequenced sample was blood. The CDR3 sequence: CASSVGTGNEKLFF. The CDR3 region has the DNA TGCGCCAGCAGCGTCGGGACAGGAAATGAAAAACTGTTTTTT. The full variable domain, completed using reference TRBV5-1 and TRBJ1-4, is KAGVTQTPRYLIKTRGQQVTLSCSPISGHRSVSWYQQTPGQGLQFLFEYFSETQRNKGNFPGRFSGRQFSNSRSEMNVSTLELGDSALYLCASSVGTGNEKLFFGSGTQLSVL.